This record covers a single TCR beta chain. Its antigen remains unidentified. The ViraFEST assay expanded antigen-specific CD4+ T cells with viral peptide pools before sequencing. After roughly 9 days in culture, the CD4+ T cells were isolated. Either the mRNA-1273 or the BNT162b2 vaccine was given to participants as two doses. A half-medium replacement with IL-2 medium was carried out on days 3 and 7. The sample originates from a study of vaccination effects on CD4 cells after COVID-19. On the study more broadly: Following the second dose by a median of 72 days, the post-vaccine samples were obtained. Notes on the study in general: Healthy vaccinees had only 1 of 255 vaccine-induced clones cross-react with common cold coronaviruses.

CDR1 and CDR2 (germline): MNHEY, SMNVEV (reference sequence). V was clipped by 5 bases and J by 2 bases; unmatched bases: 20. The CDR3 runs 19 residues. Profiled with immunoSEQ multiplex PCR; TCRdb holds only in-frame clones, not every one. The profile shows tens of thousands of clones, 75% to 85% of them singletons. The source is a human donor who received a COVID-19 vaccine. Some clones in this sample may be carry-over from other donors' samples. The sample here was CD4+ T cells from PBMCs cultured with SARS-CoV-2 spike peptides, taken after COVID-19 vaccination. V is TRBV27 and J is TRBJ1-1; TRBD1 agrees at 7 bases. The CDR3 nucleotides are TGTGCCAGCAGTCTTAACCCACAATTAGCGGGACAGCTAAACACTGAAGCTTTCTTT. Amino acid sequence: CASSLNPQLAGQLNTEAFF.